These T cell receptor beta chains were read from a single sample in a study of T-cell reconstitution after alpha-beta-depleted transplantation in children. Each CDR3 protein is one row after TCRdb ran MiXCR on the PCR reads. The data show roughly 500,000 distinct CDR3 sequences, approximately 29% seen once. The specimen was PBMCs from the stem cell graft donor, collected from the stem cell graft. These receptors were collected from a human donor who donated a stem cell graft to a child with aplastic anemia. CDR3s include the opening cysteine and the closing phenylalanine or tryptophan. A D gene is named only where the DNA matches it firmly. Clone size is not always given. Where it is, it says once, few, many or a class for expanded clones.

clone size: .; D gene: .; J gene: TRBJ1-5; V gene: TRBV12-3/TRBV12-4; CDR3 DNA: TGTGCCAGCAGTGCCGAGGGTTATAGCAATCAGCCCCAGCATTTT; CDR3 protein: CASSAEGYSNQPQHF
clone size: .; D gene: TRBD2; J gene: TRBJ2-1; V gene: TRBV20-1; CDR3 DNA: TGCAGTGTCTATTTTAGGGCGGGAGTTGAGCAGTTCTTC; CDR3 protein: CSVYFRAGVEQFF
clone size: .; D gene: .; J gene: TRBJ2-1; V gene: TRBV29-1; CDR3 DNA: TGCAGCCCTGGAGAGTCTAGGGGTGAGCAGTTCTTC; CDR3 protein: CSPGESRGEQFF
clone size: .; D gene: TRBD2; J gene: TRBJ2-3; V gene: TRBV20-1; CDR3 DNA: TGCAGTGCTAGATCGGAGTTCGCGGGAGGCAATACGCAGTATTTT; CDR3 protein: CSARSEFAGGNTQYF
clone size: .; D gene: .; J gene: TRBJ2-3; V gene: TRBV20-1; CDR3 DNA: TGCAGTGCTAGAGATTTGGGCAGCTCAGATACGCAGTATTTT; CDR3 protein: CSARDLGSSDTQYF
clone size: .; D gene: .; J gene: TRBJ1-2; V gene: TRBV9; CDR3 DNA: TGTGCCAGCAGCGAGGGGTTGCATGGCTACACCTTC; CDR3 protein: CASSEGLHGYTF
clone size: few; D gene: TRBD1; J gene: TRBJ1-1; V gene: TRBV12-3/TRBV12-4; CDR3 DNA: TGTGCCAGCAGTTTTTCAGGGGGTAGGACTGAAGCTTTCTTT; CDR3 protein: CASSFSGGRTEAFF
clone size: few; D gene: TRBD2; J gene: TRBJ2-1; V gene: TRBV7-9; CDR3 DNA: TGTGCCAGCAGCTTAGATAGCGGGAGGTCGTACAATGAGCAGTTCTTC; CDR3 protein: CASSLDSGRSYNEQFF
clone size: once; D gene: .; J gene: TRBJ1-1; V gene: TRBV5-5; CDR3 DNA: TGTGCCAGCAGCGCCGCCGGGGCGGTGAACACTGAAGCTTTCTTT; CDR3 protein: CASSAAGAVNTEAFF
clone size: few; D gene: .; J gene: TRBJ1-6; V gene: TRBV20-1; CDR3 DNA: TGCAGTGCTCTGGAGTCGGCCTCCTATAATTCACCCCTCCACTTT; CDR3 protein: CSALESASYNSPLHF
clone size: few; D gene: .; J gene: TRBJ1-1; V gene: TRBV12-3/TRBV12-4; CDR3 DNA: TGTGCCAGCAGTTTTGTGTGGGACACTGAAGCTTTCTTT; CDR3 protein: CASSFVWDTEAFF
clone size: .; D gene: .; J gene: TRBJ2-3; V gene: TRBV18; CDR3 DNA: TGTGCCAGCTCTCGAGCGCAGTATTTT; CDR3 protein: CASSRAQYF